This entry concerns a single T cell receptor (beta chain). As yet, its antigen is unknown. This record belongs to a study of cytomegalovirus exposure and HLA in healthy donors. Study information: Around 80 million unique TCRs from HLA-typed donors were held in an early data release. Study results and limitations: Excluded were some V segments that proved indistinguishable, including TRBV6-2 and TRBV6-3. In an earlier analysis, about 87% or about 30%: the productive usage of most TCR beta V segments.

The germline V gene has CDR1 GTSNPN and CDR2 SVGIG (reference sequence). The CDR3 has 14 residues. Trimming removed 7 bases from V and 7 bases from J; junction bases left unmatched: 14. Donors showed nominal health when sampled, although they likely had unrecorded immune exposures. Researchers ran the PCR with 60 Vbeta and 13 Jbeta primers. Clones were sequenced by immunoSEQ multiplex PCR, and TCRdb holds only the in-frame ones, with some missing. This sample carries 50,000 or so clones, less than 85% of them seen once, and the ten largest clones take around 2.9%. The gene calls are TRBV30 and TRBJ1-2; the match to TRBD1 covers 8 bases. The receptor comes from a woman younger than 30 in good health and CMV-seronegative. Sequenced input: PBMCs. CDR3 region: CASPDREGLGGYTF. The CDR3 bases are TGTGCCTCCCCGGACAGGGAGGGGTTGGGTGGCTACACCTTC. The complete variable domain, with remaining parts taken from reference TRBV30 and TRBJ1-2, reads SQTIHQWPATLVQPVGSPLSLECTVEGTSNPNLYWYRQAAGRGLQLLFYSVGIGQISSEVPQNLSASRPQDRQFILSSKKLLLSDSGFYLCASPDREGLGGYTFGSGTRLTVV.